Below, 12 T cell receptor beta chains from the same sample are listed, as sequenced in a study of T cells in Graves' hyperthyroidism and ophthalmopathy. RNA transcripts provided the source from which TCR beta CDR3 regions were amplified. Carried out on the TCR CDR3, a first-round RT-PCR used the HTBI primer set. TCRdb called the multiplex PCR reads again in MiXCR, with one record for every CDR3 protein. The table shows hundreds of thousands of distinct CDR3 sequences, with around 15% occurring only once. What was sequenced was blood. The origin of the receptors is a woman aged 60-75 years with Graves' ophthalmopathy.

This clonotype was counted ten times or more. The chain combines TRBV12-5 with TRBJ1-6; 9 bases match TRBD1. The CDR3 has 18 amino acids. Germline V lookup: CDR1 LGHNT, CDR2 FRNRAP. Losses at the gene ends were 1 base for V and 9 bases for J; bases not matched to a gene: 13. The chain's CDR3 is CASGLGSINRGRSSPLHF. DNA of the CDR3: TGTGCTAGTGGTTTGGGAAGTATTAACAGGGGGCGCAGTTCACCCCTCCACTTT.

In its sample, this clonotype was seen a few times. CDR3 sequence reads: CAISESITGDFSPLHF. DNA for the CDR3: TGTGCCATCAGTGAGTCAATAACAGGGGATTTTTCACCCCTCCACTTT. This chain joins TRBV10-3 and TRBJ1-6; TRBD1 matches 7 bases. With V trimmed by 0 bases and J by 9 bases, 8 bases remained unmatched. The CDR3 has 16 residues. Germline V gene data show CDR1 as ENHRY and CDR2 as SYGVKD.

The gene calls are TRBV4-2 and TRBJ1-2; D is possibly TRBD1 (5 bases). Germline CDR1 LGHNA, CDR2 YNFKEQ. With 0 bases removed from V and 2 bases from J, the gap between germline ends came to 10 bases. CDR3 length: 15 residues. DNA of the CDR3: TGTGCCAGCAGCCAAGAGGGGCAGAGCAACTATGGCTACACCTTC. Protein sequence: CASSQEGQSNYGYTF.

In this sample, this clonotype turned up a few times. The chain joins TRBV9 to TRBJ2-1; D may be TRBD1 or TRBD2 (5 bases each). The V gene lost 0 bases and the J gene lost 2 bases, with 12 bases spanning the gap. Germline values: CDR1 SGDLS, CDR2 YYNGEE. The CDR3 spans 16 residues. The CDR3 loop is CASSVVGEPTYNEQFF. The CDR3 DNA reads TGTGCCAGCAGCGTAGTAGGGGAGCCAACCTACAATGAGCAGTTCTTC.

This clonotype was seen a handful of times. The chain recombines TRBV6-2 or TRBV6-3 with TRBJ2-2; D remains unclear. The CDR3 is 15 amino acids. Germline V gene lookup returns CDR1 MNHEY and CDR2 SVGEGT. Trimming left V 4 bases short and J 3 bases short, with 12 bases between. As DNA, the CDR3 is TGTGCCAGCAGTTTCACTAACACTTACACCGGGGAGCTGTTTTTT. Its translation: CASSFTNTYTGELFF.

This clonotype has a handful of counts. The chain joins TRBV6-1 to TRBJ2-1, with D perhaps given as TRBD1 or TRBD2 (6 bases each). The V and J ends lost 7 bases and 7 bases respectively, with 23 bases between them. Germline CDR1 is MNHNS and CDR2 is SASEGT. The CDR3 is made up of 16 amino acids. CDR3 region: CASKGTTGGPQNEQFF. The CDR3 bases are TGTGCCAGCAAAGGAACGACAGGAGGGCCACAAAATGAGCAGTTCTTC.

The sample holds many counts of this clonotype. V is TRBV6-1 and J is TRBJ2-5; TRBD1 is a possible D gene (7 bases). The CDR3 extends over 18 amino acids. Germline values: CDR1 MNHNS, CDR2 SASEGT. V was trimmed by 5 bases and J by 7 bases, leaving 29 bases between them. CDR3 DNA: TGTGCCAGCAGTTTCATTTTCGGAAGAACAGGGGTCGGGGGGACCCAGTACTTC. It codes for CASSFIFGRTGVGGTQYF.

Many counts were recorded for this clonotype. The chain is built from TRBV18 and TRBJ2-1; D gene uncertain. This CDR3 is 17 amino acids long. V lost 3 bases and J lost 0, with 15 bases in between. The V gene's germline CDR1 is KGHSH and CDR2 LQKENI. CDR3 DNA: TGTGCCAGCTCACCCCCGGCAGGTTTGAGCTCCTACAATGAGCAGTTCTTC. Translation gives CASSPPAGLSSYNEQFF.

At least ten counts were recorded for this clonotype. This chain's CDR3 is CSARGGDGSETQYF. The CDR3 DNA reads as TGCAGTGCTAGAGGTGGGGATGGGTCGGAGACCCAGTACTTC. This chain links TRBV20-1 with TRBJ2-5; no clear D. Per the germline V gene, CDR1 is DFQATT and CDR2 is SNEGSKA (reference sequence). Trimming cost V 1 base and J 5 bases, with 14 bases left between them. The CDR3 extends over 14 amino acids.

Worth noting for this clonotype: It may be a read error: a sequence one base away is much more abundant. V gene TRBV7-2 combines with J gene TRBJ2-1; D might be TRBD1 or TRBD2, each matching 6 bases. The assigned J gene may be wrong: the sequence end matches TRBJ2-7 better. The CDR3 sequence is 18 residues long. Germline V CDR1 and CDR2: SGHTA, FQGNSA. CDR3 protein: CASSIRSWGAPSYNEQYF. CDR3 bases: TGTGCCAGCAGCATCAGGTCCTGGGGGGCCCCCTCCTACAATGAGCAGTACTTC.

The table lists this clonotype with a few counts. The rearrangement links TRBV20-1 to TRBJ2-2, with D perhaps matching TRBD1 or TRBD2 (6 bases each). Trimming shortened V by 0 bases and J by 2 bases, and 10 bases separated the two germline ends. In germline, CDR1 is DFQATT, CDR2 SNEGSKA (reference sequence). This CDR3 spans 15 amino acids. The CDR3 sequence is CSARDRGTNTGELFF. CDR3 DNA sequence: TGCAGTGCTAGAGATCGCGGGACAAACACCGGGGAGCTGTTTTTT.

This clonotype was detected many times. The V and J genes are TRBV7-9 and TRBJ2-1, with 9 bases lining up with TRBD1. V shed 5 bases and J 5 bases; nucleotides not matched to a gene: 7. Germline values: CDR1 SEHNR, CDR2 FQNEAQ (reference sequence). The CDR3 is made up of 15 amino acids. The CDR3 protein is CASSPWDRENNEQFF. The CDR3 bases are TGTGCCAGCAGCCCATGGGACAGGGAAAACAATGAGCAGTTCTTC.